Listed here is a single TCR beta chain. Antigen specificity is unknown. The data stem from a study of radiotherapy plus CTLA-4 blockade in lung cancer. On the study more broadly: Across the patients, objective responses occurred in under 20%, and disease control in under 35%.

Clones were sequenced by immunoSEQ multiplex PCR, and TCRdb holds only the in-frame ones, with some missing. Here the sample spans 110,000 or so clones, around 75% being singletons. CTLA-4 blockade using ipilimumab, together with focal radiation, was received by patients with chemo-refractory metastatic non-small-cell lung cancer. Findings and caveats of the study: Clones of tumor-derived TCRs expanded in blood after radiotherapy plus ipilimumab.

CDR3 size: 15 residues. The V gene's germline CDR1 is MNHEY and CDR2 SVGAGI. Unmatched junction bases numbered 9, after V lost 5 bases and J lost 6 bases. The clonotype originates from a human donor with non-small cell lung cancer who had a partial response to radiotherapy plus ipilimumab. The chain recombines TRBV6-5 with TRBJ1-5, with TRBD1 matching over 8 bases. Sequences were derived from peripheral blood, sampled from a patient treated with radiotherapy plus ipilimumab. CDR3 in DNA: TGTGCCAGCAGTGTACAGGGGGATGCAAGTCAGCCCCAGCATTTT. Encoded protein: CASSVQGDASQPQHF.